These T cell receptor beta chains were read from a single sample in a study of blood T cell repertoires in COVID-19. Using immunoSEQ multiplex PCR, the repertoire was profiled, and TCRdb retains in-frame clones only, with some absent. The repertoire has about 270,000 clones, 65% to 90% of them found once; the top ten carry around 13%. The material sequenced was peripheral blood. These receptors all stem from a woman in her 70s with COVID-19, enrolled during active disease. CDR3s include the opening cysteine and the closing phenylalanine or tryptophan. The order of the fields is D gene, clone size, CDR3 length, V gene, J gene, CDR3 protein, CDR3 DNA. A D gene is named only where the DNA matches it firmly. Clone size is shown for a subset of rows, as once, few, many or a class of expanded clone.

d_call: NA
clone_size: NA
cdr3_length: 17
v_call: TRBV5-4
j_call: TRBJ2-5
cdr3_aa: CASSLEVASETQETQYF
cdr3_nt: TGTGCCAGCAGCTTGGAAGTGGCTAGCGAGACTCAAGAGACCCAGTACTTC

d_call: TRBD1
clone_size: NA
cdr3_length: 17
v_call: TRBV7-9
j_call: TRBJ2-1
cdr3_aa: CASSSIHPGQGRNEQFF
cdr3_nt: TGTGCCAGCAGCTCGATTCATCCGGGACAGGGGAGGAATGAGCAGTTCTTC

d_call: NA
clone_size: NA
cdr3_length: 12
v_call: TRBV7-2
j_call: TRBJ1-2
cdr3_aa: CASSLNLRSYTF
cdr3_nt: TGTGCCAGCAGCTTAAATTTGAGGAGCTACACCTTC

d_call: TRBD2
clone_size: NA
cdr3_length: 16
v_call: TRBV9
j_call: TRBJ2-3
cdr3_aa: CASSVDSGGFTDTQYF
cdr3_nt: TGTGCCAGCAGCGTAGACAGCGGGGGGTTTACAGATACGCAGTATTTT

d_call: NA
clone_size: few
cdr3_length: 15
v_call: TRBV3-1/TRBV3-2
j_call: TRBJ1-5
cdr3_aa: CASSSTLRGNQPQHF
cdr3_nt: TGTGCCAGCAGTTCGACACTGAGGGGCAATCAGCCCCAGCATTTT

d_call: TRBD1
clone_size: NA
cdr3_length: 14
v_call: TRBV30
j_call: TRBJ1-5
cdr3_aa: CAWSDGTGGQPQHF
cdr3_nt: TGTGCCTGGAGTGATGGGACAGGGGGTCAGCCCCAGCATTTT

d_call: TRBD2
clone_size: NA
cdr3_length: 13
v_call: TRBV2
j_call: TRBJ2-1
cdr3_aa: CASHLGGANEQFF
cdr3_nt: TGTGCCAGCCACCTCGGGGGGGCGAATGAGCAGTTCTTC

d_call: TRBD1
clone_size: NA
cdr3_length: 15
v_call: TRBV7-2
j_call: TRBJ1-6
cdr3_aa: CASSMRDRGNSPLHF
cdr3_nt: TGTGCCAGCAGCATGCGGGACAGAGGTAATTCACCCCTCCACTTT

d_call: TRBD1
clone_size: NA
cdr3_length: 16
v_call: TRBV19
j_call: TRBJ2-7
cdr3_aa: CASSIIPGQGAHEQYF
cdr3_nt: TGTGCCAGTAGTATAATTCCGGGACAGGGGGCACACGAGCAGTACTTC

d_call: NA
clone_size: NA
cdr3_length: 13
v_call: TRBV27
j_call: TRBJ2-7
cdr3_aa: CASSLTRSYEQYF
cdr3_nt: TGTGCCAGCAGTTTGACACGTTCCTACGAGCAGTACTTC

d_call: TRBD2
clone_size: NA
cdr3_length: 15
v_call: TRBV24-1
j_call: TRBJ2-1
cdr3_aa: CATSVASSGHNEQFF
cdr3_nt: TGTGCCACCAGTGTCGCTTCTAGCGGCCACAATGAGCAGTTCTTC

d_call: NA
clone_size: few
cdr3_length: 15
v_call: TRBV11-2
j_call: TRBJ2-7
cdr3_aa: CASSPSRAFVYEQYF
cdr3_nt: TGTGCCAGCAGCCCCTCTAGAGCCTTCGTCTACGAGCAGTACTTC

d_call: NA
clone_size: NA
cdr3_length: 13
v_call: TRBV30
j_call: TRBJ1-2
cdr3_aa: CAWTPRTANGYTF
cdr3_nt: TGTGCCTGGACCCCCCGGACAGCTAATGGCTACACCTTC

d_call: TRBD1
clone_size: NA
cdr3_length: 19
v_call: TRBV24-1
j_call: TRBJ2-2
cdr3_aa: CATSDLAVGTGLTTGELFF
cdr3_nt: TGTGCCACCAGTGATTTGGCTGTCGGGACAGGGCTTACCACCGGGGAGCTGTTTTTT

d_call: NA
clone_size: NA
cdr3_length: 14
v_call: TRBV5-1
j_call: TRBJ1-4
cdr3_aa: CASSLPLPGEKLFF
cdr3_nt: TGCGCCAGCAGCTTGCCCTTACCAGGAGAAAAACTGTTTTTT

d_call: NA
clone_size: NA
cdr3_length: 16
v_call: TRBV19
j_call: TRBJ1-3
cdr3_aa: CASTPALRPSGNTIYF
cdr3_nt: TGTGCCAGTACTCCCGCCCTACGTCCTTCTGGAAACACCATATATTTT

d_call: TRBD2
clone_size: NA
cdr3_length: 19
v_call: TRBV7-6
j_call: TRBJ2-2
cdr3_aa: CASSLPFAGGPGDAGELFF
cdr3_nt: TGTGCCAGCAGCTTACCCTTTGCGGGGGGGCCGGGGGATGCCGGGGAGCTGTTTTTT